This TCR beta chain was captured by sequencing in a study of PD-L1 blockade in urothelial cancer. Study information: Most patients, about nine tenths of the roughly 30, were males with bladder-origin cancer. Researchers looked at the blood 3 weeks (second dose) and 6 weeks after treatment began. Patients had undergone 0 to 3 prior chemotherapy regimens.

The CDR3 runs 17 residues. V trimming: 0 bases; J trimming: 2 bases; junction bases outside the gene matches: 6. From germline, CDR1 is SGDLS and CDR2 YYNGEE. The time point: pretreatment peripheral blood. Each patient contributed between 1 and 8 total time points of blood mononuclear cells, pretreatment and during treatment. Method: immunoSEQ multiplex PCR; TCRdb's copy keeps in-frame clones and lacks some. The sample holds about 87,000 clones, 89% seen once. Sequences were derived from PBMCs, sampled around atezolizumab (anti-PD-L1) treatment. The rearrangement uses TRBV9 and TRBJ2-5; 11 nucleotides line up with TRBD2. This TCR came from a woman over 75 with urothelial cancer. CDR3 sequence reads: CASSVDLAGGLQETQYF. The CDR3 region has the DNA TGTGCCAGCAGCGTAGATTTAGCGGGAGGGTTACAAGAGACCCAGTACTTC.